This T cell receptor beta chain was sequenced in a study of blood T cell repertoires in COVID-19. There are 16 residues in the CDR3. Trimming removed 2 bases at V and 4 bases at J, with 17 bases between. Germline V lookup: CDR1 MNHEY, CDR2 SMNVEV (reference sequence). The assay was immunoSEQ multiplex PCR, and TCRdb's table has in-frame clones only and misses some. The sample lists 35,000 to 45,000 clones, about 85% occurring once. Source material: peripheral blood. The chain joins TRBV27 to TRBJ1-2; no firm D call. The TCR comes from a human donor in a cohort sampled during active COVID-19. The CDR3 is CASSLAGAGLLYGYTF. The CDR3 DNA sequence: TGTGCCAGCAGTTTAGCGGGCGCGGGCCTACTCTATGGCTACACCTTC.